This T cell receptor (beta chain) emerged from a study of blood T cell repertoires in COVID-19. Profiled with immunoSEQ multiplex PCR; TCRdb holds only in-frame clones, not every one. The sample lists about 180,000 clones; 86% were seen once. CDR1 is SEHNR and CDR2 is FQNEAQ in the germline V gene (reference sequence). There are 16 residues in the CDR3. Trimming removed 5 bases from V and 1 base from J, with 17 bases in between. This chain links TRBV7-9 with TRBJ1-1; tentative D call: TRBD1 (5 bases). The sequenced material came from PBMCs or T cells enriched from blood (not recorded which). This TCR came from a woman in her thirties who had recovered from COVID-19. CDR3: CASSPMGGVRNTEAFF. DNA for the CDR3: TGTGCCAGCAGCCCAATGGGGGGGGTGCGGAACACTGAAGCTTTCTTT.